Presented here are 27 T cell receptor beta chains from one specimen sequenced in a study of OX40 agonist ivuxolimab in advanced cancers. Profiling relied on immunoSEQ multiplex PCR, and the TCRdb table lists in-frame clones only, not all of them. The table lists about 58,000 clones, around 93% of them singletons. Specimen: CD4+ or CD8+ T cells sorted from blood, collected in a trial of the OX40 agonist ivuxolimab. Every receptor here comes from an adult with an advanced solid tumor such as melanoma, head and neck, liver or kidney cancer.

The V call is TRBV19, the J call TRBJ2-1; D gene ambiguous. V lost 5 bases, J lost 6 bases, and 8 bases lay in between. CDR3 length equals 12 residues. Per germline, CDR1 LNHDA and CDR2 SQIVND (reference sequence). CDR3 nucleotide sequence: TGTGCCAGTAGTGTGGGTACCAATGAGCAGTTCTTC. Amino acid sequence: CASSVGTNEQFF.

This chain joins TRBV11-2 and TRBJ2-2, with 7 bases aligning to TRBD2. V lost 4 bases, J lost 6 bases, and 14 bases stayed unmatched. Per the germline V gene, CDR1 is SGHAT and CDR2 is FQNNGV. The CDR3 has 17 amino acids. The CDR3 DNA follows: TGTGCCAGCAGCTCCTCCGGTGGACTAGTCTACCCCGGGGAGCTGTTTTTT. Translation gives CASSSSGGLVYPGELFF. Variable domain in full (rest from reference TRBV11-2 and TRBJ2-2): EAGVAQSPRYKIIEKRQSVAFWCNPISGHATLYWYQQILGQGPKLLIQFQNNGVVDDSQLPKDRFSAERLKGVDSTLKIQPAKLEDSAVYLCASSSSGGLVYPGELFFGEGSRLTVL.

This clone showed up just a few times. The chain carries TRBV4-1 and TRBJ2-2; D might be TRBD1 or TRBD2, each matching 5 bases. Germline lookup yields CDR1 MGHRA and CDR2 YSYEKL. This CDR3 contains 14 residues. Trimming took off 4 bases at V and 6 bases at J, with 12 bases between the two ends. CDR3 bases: TGCGCCAGCAGCCTGGGGACGGGATCCGGGGAGCTGTTTTTT. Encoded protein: CASSLGTGSGELFF.

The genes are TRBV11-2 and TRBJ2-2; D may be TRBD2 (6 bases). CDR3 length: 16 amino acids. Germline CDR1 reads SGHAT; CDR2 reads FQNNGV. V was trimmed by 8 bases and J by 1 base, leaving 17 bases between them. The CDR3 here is CASQNPGLKNTGELFF. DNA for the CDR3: TGTGCCAGCCAAAACCCGGGACTGAAGAACACCGGGGAGCTGTTTTTT.

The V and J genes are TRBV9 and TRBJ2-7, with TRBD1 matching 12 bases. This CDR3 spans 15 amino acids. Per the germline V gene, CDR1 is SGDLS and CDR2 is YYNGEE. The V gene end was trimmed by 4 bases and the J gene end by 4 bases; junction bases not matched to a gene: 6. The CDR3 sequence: CASSFGTGGGYEQYF. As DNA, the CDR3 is TGTGCCAGCAGCTTTGGGACAGGGGGCGGGTACGAGCAGTACTTC.

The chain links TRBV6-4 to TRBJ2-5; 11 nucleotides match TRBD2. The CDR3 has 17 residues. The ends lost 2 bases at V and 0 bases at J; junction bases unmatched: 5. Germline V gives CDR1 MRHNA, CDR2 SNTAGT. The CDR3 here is CASSDRGLAGHQETQYF. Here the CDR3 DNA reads TGTGCCAGCAGTGACCGTGGACTAGCGGGTCACCAAGAGACCCAGTACTTC.

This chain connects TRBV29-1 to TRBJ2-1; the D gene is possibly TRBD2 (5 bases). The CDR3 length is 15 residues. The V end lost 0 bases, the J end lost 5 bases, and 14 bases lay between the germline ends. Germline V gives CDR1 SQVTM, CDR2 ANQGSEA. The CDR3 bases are TGCAGCGTTGAAGAGCTACCGAGGGCACACAATGAGCAGTTCTTC. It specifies CSVEELPRAHNEQFF.

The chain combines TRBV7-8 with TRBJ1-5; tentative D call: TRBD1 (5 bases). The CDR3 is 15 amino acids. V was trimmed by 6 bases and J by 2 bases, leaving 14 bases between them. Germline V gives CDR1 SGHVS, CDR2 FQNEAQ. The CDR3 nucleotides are TGTGCCAGCAGTCCGGGACTGTACGGCAATCAGCCCCAGCATTTT. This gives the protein CASSPGLYGNQPQHF.

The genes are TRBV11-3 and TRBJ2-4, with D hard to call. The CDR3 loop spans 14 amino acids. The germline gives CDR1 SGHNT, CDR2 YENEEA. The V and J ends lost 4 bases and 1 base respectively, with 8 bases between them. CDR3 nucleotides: TGTGCCAGCAGCTCCCCATGGGCCAAAAACATTCAGTACTTC. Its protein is CASSSPWAKNIQYF.

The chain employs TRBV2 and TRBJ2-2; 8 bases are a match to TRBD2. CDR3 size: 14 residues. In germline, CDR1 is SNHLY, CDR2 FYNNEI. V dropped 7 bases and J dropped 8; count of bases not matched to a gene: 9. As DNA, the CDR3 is TGTGCCAGCACTACCGGGACTAGATGGGGGGAGCTGTTTTTT. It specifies CASTTGTRWGELFF.

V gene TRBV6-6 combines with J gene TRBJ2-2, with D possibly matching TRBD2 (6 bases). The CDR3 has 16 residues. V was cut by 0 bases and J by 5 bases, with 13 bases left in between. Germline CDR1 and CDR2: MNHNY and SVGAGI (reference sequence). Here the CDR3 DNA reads TGTGCCAGCAGTTACTCGCTGGAGGGCGGAACCGGGGAGCTGTTTTTT. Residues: CASSYSLEGGTGELFF.

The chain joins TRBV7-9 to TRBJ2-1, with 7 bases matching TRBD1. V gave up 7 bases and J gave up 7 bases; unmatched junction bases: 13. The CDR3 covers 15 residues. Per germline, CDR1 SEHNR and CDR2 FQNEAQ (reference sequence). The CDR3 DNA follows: TGTGCCAGCAAGAGGCGAGAGGGGGCCAGGAATGAGCAGTTCTTC. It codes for CASKRREGARNEQFF.

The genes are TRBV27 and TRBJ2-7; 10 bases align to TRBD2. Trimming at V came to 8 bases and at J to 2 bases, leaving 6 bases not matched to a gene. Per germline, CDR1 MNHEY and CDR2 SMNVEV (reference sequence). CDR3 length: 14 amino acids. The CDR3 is CASRPSGSPYEQYF. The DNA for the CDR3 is TGTGCCAGCCGACCTAGCGGGAGCCCCTACGAGCAGTACTTC.

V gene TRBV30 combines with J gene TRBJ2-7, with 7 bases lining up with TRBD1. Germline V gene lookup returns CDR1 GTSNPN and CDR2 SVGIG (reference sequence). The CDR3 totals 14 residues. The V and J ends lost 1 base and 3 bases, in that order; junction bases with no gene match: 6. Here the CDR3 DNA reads TGTGCCTGGAGTGACAGGGGAATCATCTACGAGCAGTACTTC. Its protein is CAWSDRGIIYEQYF.

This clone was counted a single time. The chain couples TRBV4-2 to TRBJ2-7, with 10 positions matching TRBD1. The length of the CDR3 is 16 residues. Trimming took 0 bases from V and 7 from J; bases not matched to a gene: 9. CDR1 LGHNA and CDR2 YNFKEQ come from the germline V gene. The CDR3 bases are TGTGCCAGCAGCCAAGATTGGACAGGGGGTGCACTAGAGCAGTACTTC. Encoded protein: CASSQDWTGGALEQYF.

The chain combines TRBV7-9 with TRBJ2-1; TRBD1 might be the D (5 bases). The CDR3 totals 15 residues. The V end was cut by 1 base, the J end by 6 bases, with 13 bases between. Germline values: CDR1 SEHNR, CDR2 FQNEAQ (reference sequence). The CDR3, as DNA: TGTGCCAGCAGCTTAGGGCAGGGCTTACCCAATGAGCAGTTCTTC. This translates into CASSLGQGLPNEQFF.

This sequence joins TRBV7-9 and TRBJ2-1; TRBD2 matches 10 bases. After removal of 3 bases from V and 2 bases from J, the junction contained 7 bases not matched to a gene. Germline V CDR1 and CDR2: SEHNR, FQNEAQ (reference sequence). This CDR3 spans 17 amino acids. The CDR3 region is CASSLWASGSPYNEQFF. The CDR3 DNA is TGTGCCAGCAGCTTGTGGGCTAGCGGGAGCCCCTACAATGAGCAGTTCTTC.

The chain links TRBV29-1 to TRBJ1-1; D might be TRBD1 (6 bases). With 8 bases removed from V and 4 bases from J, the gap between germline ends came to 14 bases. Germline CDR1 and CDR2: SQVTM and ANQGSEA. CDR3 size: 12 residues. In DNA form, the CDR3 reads TGCAGCTCCTCAGGGGAAGGCACTGAAGCTTTCTTT. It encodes CSSSGEGTEAFF.

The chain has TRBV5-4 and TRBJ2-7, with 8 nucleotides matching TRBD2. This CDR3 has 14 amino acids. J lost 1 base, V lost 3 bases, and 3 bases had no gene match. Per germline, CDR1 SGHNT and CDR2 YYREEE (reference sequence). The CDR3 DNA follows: TGTGCCAGCAGCTCCGGACTAGCTTCCTACGAGCAGTACTTC. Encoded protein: CASSSGLASYEQYF.

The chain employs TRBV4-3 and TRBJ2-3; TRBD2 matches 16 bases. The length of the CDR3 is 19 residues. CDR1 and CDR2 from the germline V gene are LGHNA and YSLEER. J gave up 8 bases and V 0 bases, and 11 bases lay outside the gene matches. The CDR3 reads CASSQDTGLAGGPGGTQYF. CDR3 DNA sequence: TGCGCCAGCAGCCAAGATACGGGACTAGCGGGAGGGCCCGGGGGTACGCAGTATTTT.

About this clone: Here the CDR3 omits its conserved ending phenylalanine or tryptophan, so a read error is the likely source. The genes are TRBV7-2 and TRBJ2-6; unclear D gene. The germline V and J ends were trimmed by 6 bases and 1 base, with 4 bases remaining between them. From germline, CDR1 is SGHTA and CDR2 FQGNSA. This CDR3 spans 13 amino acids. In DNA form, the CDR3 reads TGTGCCAGCAGGAGATCTGGGGCCAACGTCCTGACTCTC. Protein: CASRRSGANVLTL.

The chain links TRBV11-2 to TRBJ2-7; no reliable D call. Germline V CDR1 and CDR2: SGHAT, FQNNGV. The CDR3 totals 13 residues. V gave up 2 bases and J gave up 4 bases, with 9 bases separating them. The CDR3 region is CASSLFMEYEQYF. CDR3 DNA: TGTGCCAGCAGCTTATTTATGGAATACGAGCAGTACTTC.

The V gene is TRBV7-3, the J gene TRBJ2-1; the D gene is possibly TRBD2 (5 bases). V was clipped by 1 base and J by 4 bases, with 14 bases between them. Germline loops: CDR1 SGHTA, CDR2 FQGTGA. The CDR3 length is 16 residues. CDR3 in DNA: TGTGCCAGCAGCTTAATTAGCGCGAGTCAGTACAATGAGCAGTTCTTC. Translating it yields CASSLISASQYNEQFF.

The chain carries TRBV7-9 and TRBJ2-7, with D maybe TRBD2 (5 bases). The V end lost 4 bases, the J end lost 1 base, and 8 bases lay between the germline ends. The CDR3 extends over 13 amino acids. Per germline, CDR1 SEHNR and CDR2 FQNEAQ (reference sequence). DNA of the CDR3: TGTGCCAGCAGCTCCCGGGAATCCTACGAGCAGTACTTC. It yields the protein CASSSRESYEQYF.

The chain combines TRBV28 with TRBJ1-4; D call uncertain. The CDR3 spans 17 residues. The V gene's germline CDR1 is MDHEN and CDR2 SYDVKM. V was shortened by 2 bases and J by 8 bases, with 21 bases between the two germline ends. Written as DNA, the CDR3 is TGTGCCAGCAGTTTAGTAGACACCGGGCCGGTTCGAGAAAAACTGTTTTTT. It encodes CASSLVDTGPVREKLFF.

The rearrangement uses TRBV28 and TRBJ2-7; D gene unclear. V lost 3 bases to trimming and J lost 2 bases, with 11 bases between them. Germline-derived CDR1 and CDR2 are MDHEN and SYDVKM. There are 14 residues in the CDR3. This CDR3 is CASSFPQKPYEQYF. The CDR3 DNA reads TGTGCCAGCAGTTTCCCCCAGAAACCCTACGAGCAGTACTTC.

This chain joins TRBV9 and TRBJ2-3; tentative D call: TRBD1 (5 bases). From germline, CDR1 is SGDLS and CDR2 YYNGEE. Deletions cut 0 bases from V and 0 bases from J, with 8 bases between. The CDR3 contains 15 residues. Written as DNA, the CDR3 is TGTGCCAGCAGCGTAGGACAGACAAGCACAGATACGCAGTATTTT. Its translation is CASSVGQTSTDTQYF.